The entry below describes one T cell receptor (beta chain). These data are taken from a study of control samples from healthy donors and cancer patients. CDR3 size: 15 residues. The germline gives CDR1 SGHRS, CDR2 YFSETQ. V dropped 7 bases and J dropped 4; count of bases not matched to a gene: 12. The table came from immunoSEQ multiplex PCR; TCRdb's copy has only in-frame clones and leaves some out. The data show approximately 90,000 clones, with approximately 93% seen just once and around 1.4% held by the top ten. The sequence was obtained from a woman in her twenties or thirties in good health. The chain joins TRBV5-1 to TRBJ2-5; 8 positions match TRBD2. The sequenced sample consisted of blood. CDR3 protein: CASRFERGGGETQYF. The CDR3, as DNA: TGCGCCAGCCGATTTGAACGGGGGGGAGGAGAGACCCAGTACTTC. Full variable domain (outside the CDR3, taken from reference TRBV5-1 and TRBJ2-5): KAGVTQTPRYLIKTRGQQVTLSCSPISGHRSVSWYQQTPGQGLQFLFEYFSETQRNKGNFPGRFSGRQFSNSRSEMNVSTLELGDSALYLCASRFERGGGETQYFGPGTRLLVL.